This T cell receptor beta chain came from a study of human T cells and chemical hapten exposure. Source study methods: A per-sample median of around 91,000 TCRs was observed, with counts ranging from roughly 23,224 to 700,000. TCRdb reanalysed the RACE reads using MiXCR and keeps one entry per CDR3 protein. The V and J calls here are based on TCRdb, not the publication. Of a few hundred thousand distinct CDR3 sequences detected, 4.5% to 7% appear once; the ten largest clones hold 7% to 10%. There are a few counts of this clonotype. Germline CDR1 and CDR2: SGHDN and FVKESK. V was cut by 1 base and J by 8 bases, with 11 bases left in between. CDR3 size: 14 residues. Described time point: pre-sensitization, week 0. Indicated treatment: therapeutic diphenylcyclopropenone sensitization with weekly scalp DPC. Unseparated into fractions, whole blood served as the source from which total RNA was extracted.

V gene TRBV14 combines with J gene TRBJ1-4; possibly TRBD1 for D (5 bases). Sequencing used whole blood, obtained in connection with sensitization to the hapten diphenylcyclopropenone (DPC). This sequence was found in a woman under 30 with alopecia areata. Some clones in this sample may be carry-over from other donors' samples. In nucleotides, the CDR3 is TGTGCCAGCAGCCAAGGGTACTGGGGGGAAAAACTGTTTTTT. Translated: CASSQGYWGEKLFF.